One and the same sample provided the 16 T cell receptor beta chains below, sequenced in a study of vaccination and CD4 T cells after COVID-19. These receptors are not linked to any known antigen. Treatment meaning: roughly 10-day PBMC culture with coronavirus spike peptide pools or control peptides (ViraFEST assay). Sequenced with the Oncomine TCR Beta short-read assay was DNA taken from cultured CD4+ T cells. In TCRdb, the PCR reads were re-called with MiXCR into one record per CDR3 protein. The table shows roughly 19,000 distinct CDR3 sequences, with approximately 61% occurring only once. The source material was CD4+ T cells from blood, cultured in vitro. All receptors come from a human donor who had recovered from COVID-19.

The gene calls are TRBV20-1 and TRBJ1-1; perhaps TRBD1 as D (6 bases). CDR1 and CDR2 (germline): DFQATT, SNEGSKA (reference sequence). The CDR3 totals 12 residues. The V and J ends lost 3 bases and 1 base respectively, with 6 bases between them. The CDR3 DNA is TGCAGTGCTAGGACAGGGAACACTGAAGCTTTCTTT. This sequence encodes CSARTGNTEAFF.

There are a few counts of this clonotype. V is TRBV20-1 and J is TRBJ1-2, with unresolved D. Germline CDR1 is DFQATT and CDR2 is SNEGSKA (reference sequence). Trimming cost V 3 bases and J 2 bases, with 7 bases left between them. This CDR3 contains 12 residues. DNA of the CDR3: TGCAGTGCTAGTGGGCTGAACTATGGCTACACCTTC. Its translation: CSASGLNYGYTF.

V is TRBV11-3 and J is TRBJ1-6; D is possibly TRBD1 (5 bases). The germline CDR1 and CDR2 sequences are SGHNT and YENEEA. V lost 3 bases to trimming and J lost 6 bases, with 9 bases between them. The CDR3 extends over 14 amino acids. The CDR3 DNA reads TGTGCCAGCAGCTTGGGACCCAGTAATTCACCCCTCCACTTT. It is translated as CASSLGPSNSPLHF.

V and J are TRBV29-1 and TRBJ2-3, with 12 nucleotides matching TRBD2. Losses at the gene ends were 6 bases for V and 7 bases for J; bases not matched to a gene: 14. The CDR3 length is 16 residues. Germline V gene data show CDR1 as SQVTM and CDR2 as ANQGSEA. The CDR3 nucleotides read TGCAGCGTACAGACTCCTAGCGGGGGGGCAGGGAATACGCAGTATTTT. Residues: CSVQTPSGGAGNTQYF.

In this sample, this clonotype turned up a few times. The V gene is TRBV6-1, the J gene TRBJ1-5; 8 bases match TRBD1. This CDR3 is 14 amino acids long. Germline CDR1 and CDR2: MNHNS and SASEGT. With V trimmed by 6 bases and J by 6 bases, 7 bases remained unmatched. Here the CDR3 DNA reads TGTGCCAGCAGACCCTCAGGGGGCAGTCAGCCCCAGCATTTT. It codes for CASRPSGGSQPQHF.

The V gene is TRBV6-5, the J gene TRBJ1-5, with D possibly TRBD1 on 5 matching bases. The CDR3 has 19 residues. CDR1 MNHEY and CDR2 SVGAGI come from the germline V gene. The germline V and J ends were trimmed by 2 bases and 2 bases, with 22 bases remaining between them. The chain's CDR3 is CASSYPRERGVYRNQPQHF. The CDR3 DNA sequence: TGTGCCAGCAGTTACCCCCGCGAGAGGGGTGTATATCGCAATCAGCCCCAGCATTTT.

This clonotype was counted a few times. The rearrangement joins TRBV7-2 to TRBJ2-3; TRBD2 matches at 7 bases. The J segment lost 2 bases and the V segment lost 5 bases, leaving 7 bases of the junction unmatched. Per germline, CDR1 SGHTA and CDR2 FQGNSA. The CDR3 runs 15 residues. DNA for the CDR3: TGTGCCAGCAGCAGATCTAGCGGCCTCACAGATACGCAGTATTTT. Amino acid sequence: CASSRSSGLTDTQYF. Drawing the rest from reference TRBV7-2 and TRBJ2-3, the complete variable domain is GAGVSQSPSNKVTEKGKDVELRCDPISGHTALYWYRQSLGQGLEFLIYFQGNSAPDKSGLPSDRFSAERTGGSVSTLTIQRTQQEDSAVYLCASSRSSGLTDTQYFGPGTRLTVL.

This chain's CDR3 is CASSSGTGGEAFF. CDR3 nucleotide sequence: TGTGCCAGCAGCTCTGGGACAGGGGGGGAAGCTTTCTTT. The chain joins TRBV7-3 to TRBJ1-1; 11 positions match TRBD1. Trimming at V came to 4 bases and at J to 8 bases, leaving 3 bases not matched to a gene. The CDR3 spans 13 residues. Germline CDR1 is SGHTA and CDR2 is FQGTGA.

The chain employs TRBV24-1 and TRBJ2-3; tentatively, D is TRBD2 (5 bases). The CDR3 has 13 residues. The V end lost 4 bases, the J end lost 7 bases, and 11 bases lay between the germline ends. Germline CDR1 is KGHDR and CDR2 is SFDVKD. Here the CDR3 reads CATSEGSGNTQYF. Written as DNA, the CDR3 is TGTGCCACCAGTGAGGGGTCCGGGAATACGCAGTATTTT.

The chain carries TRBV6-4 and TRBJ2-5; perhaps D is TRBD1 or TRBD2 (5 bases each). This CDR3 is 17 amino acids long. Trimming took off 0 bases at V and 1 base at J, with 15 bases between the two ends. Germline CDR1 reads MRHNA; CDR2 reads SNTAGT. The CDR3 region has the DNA TGTGCCAGCAGTGACTCGGGGGAGCTACCTCCCCAAGAGACCCAGTACTTC. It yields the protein CASSDSGELPPQETQYF.

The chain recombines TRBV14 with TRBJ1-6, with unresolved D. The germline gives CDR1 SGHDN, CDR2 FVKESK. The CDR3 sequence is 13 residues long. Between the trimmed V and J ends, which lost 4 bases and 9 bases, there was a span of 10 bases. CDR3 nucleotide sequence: TGTGCCAGCAGCCCGTATGCCGGTTCACCCCTCCACTTT. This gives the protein CASSPYAGSPLHF.

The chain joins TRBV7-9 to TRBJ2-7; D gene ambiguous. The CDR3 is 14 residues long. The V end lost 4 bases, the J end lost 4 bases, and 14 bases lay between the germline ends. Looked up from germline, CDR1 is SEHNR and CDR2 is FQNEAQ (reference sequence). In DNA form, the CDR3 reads TGTGCCAGCAGCTCCTCCGACCTCCCGTACGAGCAGTACTTC. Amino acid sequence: CASSSSDLPYEQYF.

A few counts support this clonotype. CDR3 amino acids: CASSLGGSQETQYF. The CDR3 nucleotides are TGTGCCAGCAGTTTGGGCGGAAGCCAAGAGACCCAGTACTTC. This chain joins TRBV28 and TRBJ2-5; D is unclear. Germline CDR1 is MDHEN and CDR2 is SYDVKM. The V end lost 3 bases, the J end lost 1 base, and 9 bases lay between the germline ends. This CDR3 comprises 14 residues.

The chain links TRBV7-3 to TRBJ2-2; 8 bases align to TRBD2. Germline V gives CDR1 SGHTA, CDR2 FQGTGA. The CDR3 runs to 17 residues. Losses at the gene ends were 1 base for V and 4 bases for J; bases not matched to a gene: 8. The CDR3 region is CASSLRAGTRGTGELFF. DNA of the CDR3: TGTGCCAGCAGCTTAAGAGCCGGGACTAGGGGCACCGGGGAGCTGTTTTTT.

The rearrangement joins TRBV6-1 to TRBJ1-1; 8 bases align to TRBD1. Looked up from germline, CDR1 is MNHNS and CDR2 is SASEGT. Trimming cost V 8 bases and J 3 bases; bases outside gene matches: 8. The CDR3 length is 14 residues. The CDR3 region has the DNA TGTGCCAGCCGAGGACAGGGAAGAGACACTGAAGCTTTCTTT. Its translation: CASRGQGRDTEAFF.

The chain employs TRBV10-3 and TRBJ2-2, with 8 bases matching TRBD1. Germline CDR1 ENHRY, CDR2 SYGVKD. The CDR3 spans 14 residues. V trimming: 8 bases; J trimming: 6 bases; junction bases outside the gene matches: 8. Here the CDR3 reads CAIGQGGGAGELFF. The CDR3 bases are TGTGCCATCGGACAGGGAGGAGGCGCCGGGGAGCTGTTTTTT.